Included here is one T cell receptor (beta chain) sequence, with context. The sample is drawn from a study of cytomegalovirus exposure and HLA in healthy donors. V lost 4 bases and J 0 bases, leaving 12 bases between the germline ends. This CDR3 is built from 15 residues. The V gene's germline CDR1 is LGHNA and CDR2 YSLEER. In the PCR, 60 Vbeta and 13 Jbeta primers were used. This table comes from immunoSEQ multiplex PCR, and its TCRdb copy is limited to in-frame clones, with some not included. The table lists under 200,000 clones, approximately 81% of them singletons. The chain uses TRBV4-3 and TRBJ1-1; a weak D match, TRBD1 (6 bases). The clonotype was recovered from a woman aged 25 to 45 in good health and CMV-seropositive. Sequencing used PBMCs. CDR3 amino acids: CASSRLGQLNTEAFF. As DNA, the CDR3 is TGCGCCAGCAGCCGCCTAGGACAGCTGAACACTGAAGCTTTCTTT.